What follows are 27 T cell receptor beta chains derived from one specimen sequenced in a study of shared clonotypes between healthy human individuals. The method was immunoSEQ multiplex PCR; TCRdb's version includes in-frame clones alone and lacks a portion of them. This sample carries approximately 2.4 million clones, 90% to 96% of them seen once, and the ten largest clones take approximately 0.13%. Sequenced input: naive CD4+ T cells sorted from blood. Regarding subset: CD45RA+ positively selected. The receptors were gathered from a man younger than 35 in good health.

This clone was found once. This chain links TRBV5-1 with TRBJ2-5; TRBD2 agrees at 11 bases. This CDR3 comprises 14 residues. CDR1 is SGHRS and CDR2 is YFSETQ in the germline V gene. V was clipped by 4 bases and J by 5 bases; unmatched bases: 4. The CDR3 sequence is CASSATSGGETQYF. Written as DNA, the CDR3 is TGCGCCAGCAGCGCCACTAGCGGGGGCGAGACCCAGTACTTC.

This rearrangement joins TRBV7-6 to TRBJ2-7, with D tentatively TRBD2 (6 bases). The V end lost 1 base, the J end lost 7 bases, and 11 bases lay between the germline ends. The CDR3 spans 13 residues. Germline CDR1 and CDR2: SGHVS and FNYEAQ. The CDR3 sequence is CASSLGEVAEQYF. Here the CDR3 DNA reads TGTGCCAGCAGCTTAGGGGAGGTAGCTGAGCAGTACTTC.

The rearrangement links TRBV9 to TRBJ2-1, with TRBD2 matching 10 bases. The CDR3 sequence is 17 residues long. Trimming took 3 bases from V and 7 from J; bases not matched to a gene: 13. Germline CDR1 SGDLS, CDR2 YYNGEE. The CDR3 loop is CASSAVLAGGKGNEQFF. The DNA for the CDR3 is TGTGCCAGCAGCGCTGTCTTAGCGGGAGGTAAAGGAAATGAGCAGTTCTTC.

This sequence joins TRBV5-1 and TRBJ2-3, with D perhaps given as TRBD1 or TRBD2 (5 bases each). Trimming took off 0 bases at V and 0 bases at J, with 11 bases between the two ends. Germline V gene data show CDR1 as SGHRS and CDR2 as YFSETQ. CDR3 length equals 16 residues. The CDR3 coding sequence is TGCGCCAGCAGCTTGGAGTCCGGGGCAAGCACAGATACGCAGTATTTT. Translation: CASSLESGASTDTQYF.

The V and J genes are TRBV19 and TRBJ2-5; D ambiguous. CDR3 length: 15 amino acids. The germline CDR1 and CDR2 sequences are LNHDA and SQIVND (reference sequence). The ends were cut back, 3 bases at V and 3 bases at J, with 14 bases in the middle. CDR3 nucleotides: TGTGCCAGTAGTATGGGCGGCCAGGTAAAAGAGACCCAGTACTTC. Translating it yields CASSMGGQVKETQYF.

The V and J genes are TRBV20-1 and TRBJ2-1; D ambiguous. The CDR3 has 11 residues. V was cut by 8 bases and J by 5 bases, with 10 bases left in between. Germline lookup yields CDR1 DFQATT and CDR2 SNEGSKA (reference sequence). The CDR3 bases are TGCAGTCCAAAGAAAGACAATGAGCAGTTCTTC. Amino acid sequence: CSPKKDNEQFF.

This sequence joins TRBV4-1 and TRBJ1-4, with 7 bases identical to TRBD1. The junction had 5 bases not matched to a gene; V was cut back by 3 bases and J by 7 bases. Per the germline V gene, CDR1 is MGHRA and CDR2 is YSYEKL. The CDR3 is 14 amino acids. The chain's CDR3 is CASSQTGFIEKLFF. The CDR3 region has the DNA TGCGCCAGCAGCCAGACAGGGTTTATTGAAAAACTGTTTTTT.

On this clone: No DNA is shown, since the ends of the CDR3 on it are uncertain; the CDR3 is the one TCRdb lists. This chain uses TRBV27 with TRBJ2-7. Germline lookup yields CDR1 MNHEY and CDR2 SMNVEV (reference sequence). The CDR3 comprises 14 residues, both ends counted. The CDR3: CASSFGEGPYEQYF.

The CDR3 nucleotides read TGCAGCGTGTCCCCGCGACGGGTAAACACTGAAGCTTTCTTT. Its translation: CSVSPRRVNTEAFF. This sequence joins TRBV29-1 and TRBJ1-1; no definite D call. V lost 6 bases to trimming and J lost 2 bases, with 16 bases between them. The CDR3 loop spans 14 amino acids. Germline CDR1 is SQVTM and CDR2 is ANQGSEA.

This chain joins TRBV5-1 and TRBJ2-3; 12 bases fit TRBD1. Germline CDR1 SGHRS, CDR2 YFSETQ. The CDR3 has 17 residues. V shed 5 bases and J 4 bases; nucleotides not matched to a gene: 11. In DNA, the CDR3 is TGCGCCAGCAGAGGGGACAGGGGGCAATTGGGCGCAGATACGCAGTATTTT. Its translation: CASRGDRGQLGADTQYF.

Turning to this clone: Its ends do not fully match the called genes, so a read error is possible. V and J are TRBV7-7 and TRBJ2-1; D might be TRBD2 (5 bases). This CDR3 has 15 amino acids. Germline CDR1 SSHAT, CDR2 FNYEAQ (reference sequence). The CDR3 nucleotides read TGTGCTAGCAGCTTGGGGAGAAGCTTTACAAATGAGCAGTTCTTC. It codes for CASSLGRSFTNEQFF.

The CDR3 region is CASRGGLVYEQYF. The CDR3 DNA sequence: TGTGCCAGCAGGGGGGGACTAGTCTACGAGCAGTACTTC. The chain uses TRBV6-6 and TRBJ2-7; 8 positions agree with TRBD2. CDR1 and CDR2 (germline): MNHNY, SVGAGI (reference sequence). The CDR3 consists of 13 residues. J lost 3 bases, V lost 6 bases, and 4 bases had no gene match.

The chain uses TRBV7-6 and TRBJ2-2; D is undetermined. The CDR3 length is 16 residues. Trimming left V 5 bases short and J 2 bases short, with 15 bases between. In germline, CDR1 is SGHVS, CDR2 FNYEAQ. The CDR3 is CASSTFLGVNTGELFF. Here the CDR3 DNA reads TGTGCCAGCAGCACGTTTCTGGGTGTAAACACCGGGGAGCTGTTTTTT.

This clone was observed a single time. CDR3: CASAKGGAGDTEAFF. The CDR3 DNA is TGTGCCAGCGCCAAGGGGGGCGCAGGGGACACTGAAGCTTTCTTT. The J gene is TRBJ1-1, the V gene TRBV2; D perhaps matches TRBD1 (6 bases). V was shortened by 8 bases and J by 3 bases, with 19 bases between the two germline ends. Germline values: CDR1 SNHLY, CDR2 FYNNEI. This CDR3 comprises 15 residues. The entire variable domain, with the rest obtained from reference TRBV2 and TRBJ1-1, is as follows: EPEVTQTPSHQVTQMGQEVILRCVPISNHLYFYWYRQILGQKVEFLVSFYNNEISEKSEIFDDQFSVERPDGSNFTLKIRSTKLEDSAMYFCASAKGGAGDTEAFFGQGTRLTVV.

This chain links TRBV28 with TRBJ1-1; TRBD1 agrees at 9 bases. From germline, CDR1 is MDHEN and CDR2 SYDVKM. There are 15 residues in the CDR3. Unmatched junction bases numbered 10, after V lost 1 base and J lost 10 bases. DNA of the CDR3: TGTGCCAGCAGTTTATCGGGAGGGACAGGGACGAGAGCTTTCTTT. Amino acid sequence: CASSLSGGTGTRAFF. Variable domain in full (rest from reference TRBV28 and TRBJ1-1): DVKVTQSSRYLVKRTGEKVFLECVQDMDHENMFWYRQDPGLGLRLIYFSYDVKMKEKGDIPEGYSVSREKKERFSLILESASTNQTSMYLCASSLSGGTGTRAFFGQGTRLTVV.

V gene TRBV19 combines with J gene TRBJ2-6; maybe TRBD1 (5 bases). Germline CDR1 reads LNHDA; CDR2 reads SQIVND (reference sequence). V lost 3 bases and J 0 bases, leaving 9 bases between the germline ends. This CDR3 comprises 16 residues. CDR3: CASSIRQSSGANVLTF. For the CDR3, the DNA is TGTGCCAGTAGTATCCGACAGAGCTCTGGGGCCAACGTCCTGACTTTC.

The chain recombines TRBV18 with TRBJ2-3, with unresolved D. Germline CDR1 KGHSH, CDR2 LQKENI. V dropped 2 bases and J dropped 0 bases, with 6 bases sitting between them. The CDR3 consists of 14 residues. This CDR3 is CASSPLHSTDTQYF. CDR3 DNA: TGTGCCAGCTCACCATTACATAGCACAGATACGCAGTATTTT.

This clone was detected only once. The gene calls are TRBV7-2 and TRBJ1-1; possibly TRBD1 for D (5 bases). The length of the CDR3 is 13 residues. Trimming removed 5 bases from V and 4 bases from J, with 11 bases in between. Germline-derived CDR1 and CDR2 are SGHTA and FQGNSA. CDR3 region: CASSPYGGTEAFF. CDR3 bases: TGTGCCAGCAGCCCATACGGGGGCACTGAAGCTTTCTTT.

The chain uses TRBV6-1 and TRBJ1-5; D unresolved. V was cut by 2 bases and J by 10 bases, with 12 bases left in between. The CDR3 sequence is 13 residues long. The V gene's germline CDR1 is MNHNS and CDR2 SASEGT. As DNA, the CDR3 is TGTGCCAGCAGTGAAACCCCTCCTCAACCCCAGCATTTT. Residues: CASSETPPQPQHF.

The chain carries TRBV30 and TRBJ2-5, with D maybe TRBD1 (6 bases). V lost 2 bases and J 7 bases, leaving 8 bases between the germline ends. Germline V CDR1 and CDR2: GTSNPN, SVGIG (reference sequence). The length of the CDR3 is 11 residues. This CDR3 reads CAWSPQGTQYF. In DNA, the CDR3 is TGTGCCTGGAGTCCACAGGGGACCCAGTACTTC.

The chain recombines TRBV30 with TRBJ2-3; 9 nucleotides agree with TRBD1. This CDR3 contains 16 residues. Germline values: CDR1 GTSNPN, CDR2 SVGIG (reference sequence). Germline trimming cut 2 bases from V and 0 bases from J; bases unmatched to any gene: 6. CDR3 DNA sequence: TGTGCCTGGAGTAAGGGACAGGGCCATAGCACAGATACGCAGTATTTT. It is translated as CAWSKGQGHSTDTQYF.

The chain combines TRBV28 with TRBJ1-5; TRBD1 matches 9 bases. Germline assignment: CDR1 MDHEN and CDR2 SYDVKM. CDR3 length: 15 amino acids. Trimming at V came to 8 bases and at J to 5 bases, leaving 10 bases not matched to a gene. The CDR3 loop is CASSLGTGRYQPQHF. The CDR3 region has the DNA TGTGCCAGCTCTCTTGGGACAGGGAGGTATCAGCCCCAGCATTTT.

The chain carries TRBV6-1 and TRBJ2-7; no clear D gene. Trimming stripped 5 bases from V and 3 bases from J, with 11 bases between. This CDR3 is 13 amino acids long. From germline, CDR1 is MNHNS and CDR2 SASEGT. CDR3: CASSRFFNYEQYF. The CDR3 region has the DNA TGTGCCAGCAGTAGGTTTTTCAACTACGAGCAGTACTTC.

The chain employs TRBV11-2 and TRBJ2-2; 8 bases fit TRBD1. This CDR3 contains 15 residues. Germline trimming cut 5 bases from V and 4 bases from J; bases unmatched to any gene: 6. Germline CDR1 SGHAT, CDR2 FQNNGV. CDR3: CASSRTGKVTGELFF. DNA for the CDR3: TGTGCCAGCAGCCGGACAGGGAAGGTCACCGGGGAGCTGTTTTTT.

This rearrangement joins TRBV5-5 to TRBJ2-3; 7 bases align to TRBD1. Unmatched junction bases numbered 9, after V lost 0 bases and J lost 8 bases. Germline CDR1 and CDR2: SGHKS and YYEKEE (reference sequence). The CDR3 spans 15 residues. The DNA for the CDR3 is TGTGCCAGCAGCTTGGGCGACAGGGACGATAGTACGCAGTATTTT. It specifies CASSLGDRDDSTQYF.

The V and J genes are TRBV9 and TRBJ2-5, with 7 bases matching TRBD2. The germline V gene has CDR1 SGDLS and CDR2 YYNGEE. The CDR3 is 16 residues long. J gave up 2 bases and V 3 bases, and 10 bases lay outside the gene matches. The DNA of the CDR3 is TGTGCCAGCAGCGCTGGTTTGCGGGGGAGACAAGAGACCCAGTACTTC. Amino acids: CASSAGLRGRQETQYF.

The CDR3 loop is CACLSHGLEQFF. The CDR3 nucleotides read TGTGCCTGCCTCTCTCATGGGCTTGAGCAGTTCTTC. The chain couples TRBV30 to TRBJ2-1; D unresolved. V was trimmed by 6 bases and J by 9 bases, leaving 15 bases between them. Germline values: CDR1 GTSNPN, CDR2 SVGIG (reference sequence). The CDR3 spans 12 residues.